Given below is one T cell receptor (beta chain) in context. As yet, its antigen is unknown. The junction departs from the called germline gene at one end, perhaps through a read error. This sample stems from a study of T cell repertoires in cytomegalovirus infection. Study results and limitations: Totalled public TCR beta family frequency picked out people who carried CMV plus the relevant HLA.

The CDR3 is 14 amino acids. From germline, CDR1 is SGHAT and CDR2 FQNNGV. TCRdb passed the reads through MiXCR, listing each CDR3 protein once. This sample has around 530,000 distinct CDR3 sequences, with 16% found just once. Specimen: CD8+ T cells from PBMCs. The receptor's source is a human donor in good health (CMV status not recorded). Some clones in this sample may be carry-over from other donors' samples. The V call is TRBV11-2, the J call TRBJ2-7; D is perhaps TRBD1 (6 bases). CDR3: CASSLKLEGVEQYF. As DNA, the CDR3 is TGTGCAAGCAGCTTAAAACTAGAGGGGGTCGAGCAGTACTTC.